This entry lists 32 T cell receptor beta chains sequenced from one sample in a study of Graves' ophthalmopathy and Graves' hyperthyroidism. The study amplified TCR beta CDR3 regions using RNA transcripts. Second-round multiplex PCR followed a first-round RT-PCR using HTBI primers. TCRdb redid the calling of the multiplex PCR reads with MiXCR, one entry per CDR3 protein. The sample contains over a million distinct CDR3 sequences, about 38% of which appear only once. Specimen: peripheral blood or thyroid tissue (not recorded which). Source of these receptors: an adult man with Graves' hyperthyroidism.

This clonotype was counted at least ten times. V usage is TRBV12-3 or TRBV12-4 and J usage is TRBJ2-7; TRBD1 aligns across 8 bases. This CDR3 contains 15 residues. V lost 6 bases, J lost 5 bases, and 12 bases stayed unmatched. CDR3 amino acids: CASRQDRGGSHEQYF. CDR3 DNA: TGTGCCAGCAGACAAGACAGGGGTGGATCCCACGAGCAGTACTTC.

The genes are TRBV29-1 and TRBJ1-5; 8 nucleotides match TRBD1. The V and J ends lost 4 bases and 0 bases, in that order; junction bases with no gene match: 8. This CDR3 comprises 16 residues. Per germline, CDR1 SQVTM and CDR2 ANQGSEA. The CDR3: CSVAGTGSSSNQPQHF. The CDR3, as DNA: TGCAGCGTTGCCGGGACAGGTTCTTCTAGCAATCAGCCCCAGCATTTT.

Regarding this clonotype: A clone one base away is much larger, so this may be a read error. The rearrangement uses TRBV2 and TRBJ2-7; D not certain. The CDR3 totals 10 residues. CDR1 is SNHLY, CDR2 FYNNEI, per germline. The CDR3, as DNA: TGTGCCAGCGCGGATTACGAGCGGTACTTC. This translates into CASADYERYF. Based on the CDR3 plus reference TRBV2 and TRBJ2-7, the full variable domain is EPEVTQTPSHQVTQMGQEVILRCVPISNHLYFYWYRQILGQKVEFLVSFYNNEISEKSEIFDDQFSVERPDGSNFTLKIRSTKLEDSAMYFCASADYERYFGPGTRLTVT.

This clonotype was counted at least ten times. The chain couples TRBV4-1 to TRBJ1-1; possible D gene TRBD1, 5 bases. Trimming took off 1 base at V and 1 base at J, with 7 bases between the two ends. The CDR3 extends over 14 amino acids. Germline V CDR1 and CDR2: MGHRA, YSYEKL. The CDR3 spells CASSQVGANTEAFF. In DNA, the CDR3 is TGCGCCAGCAGCCAAGTCGGGGCGAACACTGAAGCTTTCTTT.

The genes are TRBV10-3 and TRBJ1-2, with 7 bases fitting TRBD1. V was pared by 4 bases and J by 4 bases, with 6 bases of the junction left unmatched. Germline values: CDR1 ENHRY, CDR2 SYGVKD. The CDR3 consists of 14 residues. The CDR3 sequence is CAISARQGVYGYTF. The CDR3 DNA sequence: TGTGCCATCAGTGCTAGGCAGGGGGTCTATGGCTACACCTTC.

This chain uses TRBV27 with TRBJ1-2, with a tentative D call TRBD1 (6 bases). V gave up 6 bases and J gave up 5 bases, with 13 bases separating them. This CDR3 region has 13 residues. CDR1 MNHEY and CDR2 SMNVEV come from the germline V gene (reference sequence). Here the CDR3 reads CASRGGSGYGYTF. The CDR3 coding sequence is TGTGCCAGCAGAGGGGGTAGCGGTTATGGCTACACCTTC.

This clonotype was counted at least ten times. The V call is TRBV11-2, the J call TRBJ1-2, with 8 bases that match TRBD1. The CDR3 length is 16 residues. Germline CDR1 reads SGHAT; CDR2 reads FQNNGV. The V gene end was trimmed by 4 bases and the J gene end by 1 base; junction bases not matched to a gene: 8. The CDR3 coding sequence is TGTGCCAGCAGCTCCGACCGGGACAGGATTAACTATGGCTACACCTTC. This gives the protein CASSSDRDRINYGYTF.

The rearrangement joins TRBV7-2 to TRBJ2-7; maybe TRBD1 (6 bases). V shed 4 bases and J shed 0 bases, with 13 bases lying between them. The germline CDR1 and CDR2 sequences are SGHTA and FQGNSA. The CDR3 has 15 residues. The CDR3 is CASSYRDPRSYEQYF. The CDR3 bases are TGTGCCAGCAGCTACAGGGACCCCCGCTCCTACGAGCAGTACTTC.

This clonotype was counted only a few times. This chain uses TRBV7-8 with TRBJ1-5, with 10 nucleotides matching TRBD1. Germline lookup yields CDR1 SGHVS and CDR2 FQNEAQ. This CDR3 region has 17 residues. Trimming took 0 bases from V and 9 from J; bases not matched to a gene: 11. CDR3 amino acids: CASSLAQGQGPGWPQHF. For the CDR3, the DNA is TGTGCCAGCAGCTTAGCTCAGGGACAGGGGCCTGGATGGCCCCAGCATTTT. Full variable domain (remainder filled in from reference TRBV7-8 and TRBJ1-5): GAGVSQSPRYKVAKRGQDVALRCDPISGHVSLFWYQQALGQGPEFLTYFQNEAQLDKSGLPSDRFFAERPEGSVSTLKIQRTQQEDSAVYLCASSLAQGQGPGWPQHFGDGTRLSIL.

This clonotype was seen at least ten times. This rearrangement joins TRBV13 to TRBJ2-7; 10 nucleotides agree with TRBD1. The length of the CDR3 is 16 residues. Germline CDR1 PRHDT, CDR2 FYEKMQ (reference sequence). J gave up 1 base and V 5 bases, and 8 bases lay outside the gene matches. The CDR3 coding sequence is TGTGCCAGCAGCGCAATACCGGGACAGGGGTCCTACGAGCAGTACTTC. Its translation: CASSAIPGQGSYEQYF.

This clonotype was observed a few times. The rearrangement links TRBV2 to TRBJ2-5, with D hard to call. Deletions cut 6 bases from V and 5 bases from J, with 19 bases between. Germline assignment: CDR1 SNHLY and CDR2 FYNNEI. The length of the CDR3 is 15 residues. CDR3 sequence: CASSPNANTGETQYF. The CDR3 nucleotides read TGTGCCAGCAGCCCTAACGCCAACACCGGGGAGACCCAGTACTTC.

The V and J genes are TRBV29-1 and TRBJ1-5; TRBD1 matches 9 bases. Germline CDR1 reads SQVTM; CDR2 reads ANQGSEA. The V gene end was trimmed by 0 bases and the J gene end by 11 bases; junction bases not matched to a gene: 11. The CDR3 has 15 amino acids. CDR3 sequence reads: CSVEDGTGGMETQHF. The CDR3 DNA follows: TGCAGCGTTGAAGATGGAACAGGGGGCATGGAGACCCAGCATTTT.

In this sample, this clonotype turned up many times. The CDR3, as DNA: TGTGCCAGCAGCGTAGAGGGGGATCAGCCCCAGCATTTT. Translated: CASSVEGDQPQHF. The rearrangement uses TRBV9 and TRBJ1-5; tentative D call: TRBD1 (6 bases). This CDR3 comprises 13 residues. The V end was cut by 0 bases, the J end by 5 bases, with 6 bases between. CDR1 and CDR2 (germline): SGDLS, YYNGEE.

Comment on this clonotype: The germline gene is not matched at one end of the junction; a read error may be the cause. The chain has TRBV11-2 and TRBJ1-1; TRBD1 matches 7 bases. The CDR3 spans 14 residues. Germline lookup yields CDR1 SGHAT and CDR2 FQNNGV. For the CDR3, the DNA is TGTGCCAGCAGCCCGGACAGGAAGAACACTGAAGCTTCCTTT. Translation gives CASSPDRKNTEASF.

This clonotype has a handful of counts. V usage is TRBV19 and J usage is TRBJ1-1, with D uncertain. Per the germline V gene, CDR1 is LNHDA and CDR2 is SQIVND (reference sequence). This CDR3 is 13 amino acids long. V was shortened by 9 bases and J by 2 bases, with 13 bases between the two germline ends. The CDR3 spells CASSYSFNTEAFF. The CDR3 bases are TGTGCCAGCAGTTACTCCTTCAACACTGAAGCTTTCTTT.

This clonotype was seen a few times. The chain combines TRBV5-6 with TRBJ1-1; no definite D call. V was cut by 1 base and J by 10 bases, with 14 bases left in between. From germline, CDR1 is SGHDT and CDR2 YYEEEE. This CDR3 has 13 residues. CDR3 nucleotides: TGTGCCAGCAGCTTGAAGTTTAGGGATGCAGCTTTCTTT. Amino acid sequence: CASSLKFRDAAFF. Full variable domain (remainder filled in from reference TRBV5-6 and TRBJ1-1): DAGVTQSPTHLIKTRGQQVTLRCSPKSGHDTVSWYQQALGQGPQFIFQYYEEEERQRGNFPDRFSGHQFPNYSSELNVNALLLGDSALYLCASSLKFRDAAFFGQGTRLTVV.

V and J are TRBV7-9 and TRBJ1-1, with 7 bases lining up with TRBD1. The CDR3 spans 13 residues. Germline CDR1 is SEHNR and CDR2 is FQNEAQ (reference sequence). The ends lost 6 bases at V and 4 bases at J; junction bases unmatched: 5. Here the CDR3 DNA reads TGTGCCAGCAGAGACAGGGTGACCACTGAAGCTTTCTTT. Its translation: CASRDRVTTEAFF.

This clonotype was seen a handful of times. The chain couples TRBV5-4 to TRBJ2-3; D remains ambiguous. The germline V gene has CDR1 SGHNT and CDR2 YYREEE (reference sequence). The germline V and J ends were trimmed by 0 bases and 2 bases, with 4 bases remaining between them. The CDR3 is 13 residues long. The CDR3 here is CASSLAVTDTQYF. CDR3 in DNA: TGTGCCAGCAGCTTGGCCGTCACAGATACGCAGTATTTT.

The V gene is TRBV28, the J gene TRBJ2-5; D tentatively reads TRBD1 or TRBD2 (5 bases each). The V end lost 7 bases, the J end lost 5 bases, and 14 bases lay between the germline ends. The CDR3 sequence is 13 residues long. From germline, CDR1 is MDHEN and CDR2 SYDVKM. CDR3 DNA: TGTGCCAGCACCATCGTAGGGGAGGAGACCCAGTACTTC. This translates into CASTIVGEETQYF.

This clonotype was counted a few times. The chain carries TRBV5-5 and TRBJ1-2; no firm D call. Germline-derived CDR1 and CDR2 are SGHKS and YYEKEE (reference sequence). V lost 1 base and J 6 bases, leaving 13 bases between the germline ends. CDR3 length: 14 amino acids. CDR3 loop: CASSLMKAGDGYTF. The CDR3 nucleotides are TGTGCCAGCAGCTTGATGAAGGCCGGAGATGGCTACACCTTC.

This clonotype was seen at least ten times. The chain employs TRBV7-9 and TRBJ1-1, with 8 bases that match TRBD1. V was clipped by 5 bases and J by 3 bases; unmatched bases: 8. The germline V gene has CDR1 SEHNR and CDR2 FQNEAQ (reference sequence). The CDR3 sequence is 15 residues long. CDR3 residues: CASSPAQGDDTEAFF. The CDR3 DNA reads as TGTGCCAGCAGCCCCGCACAGGGGGATGACACTGAAGCTTTCTTT.

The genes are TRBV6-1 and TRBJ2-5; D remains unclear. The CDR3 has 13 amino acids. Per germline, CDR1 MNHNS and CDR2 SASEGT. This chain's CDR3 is CASWSALRETQYF. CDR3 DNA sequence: TGTGCTAGTTGGTCAGCCCTCAGGGAGACCCAGTACTTC.

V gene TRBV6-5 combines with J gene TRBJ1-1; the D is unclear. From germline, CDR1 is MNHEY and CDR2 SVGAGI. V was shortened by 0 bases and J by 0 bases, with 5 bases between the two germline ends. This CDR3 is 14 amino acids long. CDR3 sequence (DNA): TGTGCCAGCAGTTACTCCCTCATGAACACTGAAGCTTTCTTT. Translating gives CASSYSLMNTEAFF.

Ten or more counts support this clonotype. The CDR3 nucleotides read TGTGCCAGCAGTGAGTCTGGTCGAAAGCTCTATGGCTACACCTTC. It specifies CASSESGRKLYGYTF. This chain joins TRBV25-1 and TRBJ1-2; D call uncertain. The germline V gene encodes CDR1 MGHDK and CDR2 SYGVNS. The CDR3 sequence is 15 residues long. The ends were cut back, 3 bases at V and 4 bases at J, with 15 bases in the middle.

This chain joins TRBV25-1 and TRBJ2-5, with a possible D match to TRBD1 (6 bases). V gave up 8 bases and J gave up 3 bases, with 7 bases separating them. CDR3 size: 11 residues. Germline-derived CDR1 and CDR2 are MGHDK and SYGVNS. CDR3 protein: CASGDKETQYF. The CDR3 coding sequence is TGTGCCAGCGGGGACAAAGAGACCCAGTACTTC.

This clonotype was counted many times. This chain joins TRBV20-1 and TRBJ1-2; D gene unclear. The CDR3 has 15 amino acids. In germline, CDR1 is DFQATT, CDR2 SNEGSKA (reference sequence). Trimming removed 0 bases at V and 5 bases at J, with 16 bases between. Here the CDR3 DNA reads TGCAGTGCTAGAGACCAGGTGTTAACTGGGTATGGCTACACCTTC. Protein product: CSARDQVLTGYGYTF.

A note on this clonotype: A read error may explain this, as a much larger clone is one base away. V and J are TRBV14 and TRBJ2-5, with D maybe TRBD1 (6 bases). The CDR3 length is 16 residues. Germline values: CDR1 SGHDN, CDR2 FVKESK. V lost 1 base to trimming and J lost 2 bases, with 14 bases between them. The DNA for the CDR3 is TGTGCCAGCAGCCAAGGTTTAGGGACACGACAAGAGACCCAGTACTTC. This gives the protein CASSQGLGTRQETQYF.

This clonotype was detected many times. In DNA form, the CDR3 reads TGCGCCAGCAGCTTGGATCCGAGCGGGAGTGCTGCCTACGAGCAGTACTTC. Its translation: CASSLDPSGSAAYEQYF. The chain has TRBV5-1 and TRBJ2-7, with TRBD2 matching 8 bases. Germline assignment: CDR1 SGHRS and CDR2 YFSETQ. V lost 0 bases, J lost 2 bases, and 10 bases stayed unmatched. This CDR3 has 17 amino acids.

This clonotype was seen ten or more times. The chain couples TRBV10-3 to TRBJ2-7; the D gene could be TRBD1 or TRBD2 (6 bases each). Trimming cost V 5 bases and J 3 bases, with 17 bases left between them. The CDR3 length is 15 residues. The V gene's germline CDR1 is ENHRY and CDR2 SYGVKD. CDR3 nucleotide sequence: TGTGCCATCAGTTCAAACCCAGAGGGGGGCTACGAGCAGTACTTC. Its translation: CAISSNPEGGYEQYF.

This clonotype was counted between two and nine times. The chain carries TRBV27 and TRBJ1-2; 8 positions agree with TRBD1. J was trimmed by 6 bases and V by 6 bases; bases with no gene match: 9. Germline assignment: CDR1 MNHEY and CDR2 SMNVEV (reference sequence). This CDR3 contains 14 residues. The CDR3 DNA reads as TGTGCCAGCAGCCTGGACAGGGACCTTCATGGCTACACCTTC. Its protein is CASSLDRDLHGYTF.

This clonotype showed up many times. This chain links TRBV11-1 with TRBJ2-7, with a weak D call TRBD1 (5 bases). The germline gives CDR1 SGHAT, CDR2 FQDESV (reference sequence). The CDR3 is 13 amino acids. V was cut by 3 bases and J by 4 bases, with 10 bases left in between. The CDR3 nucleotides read TGTGCCAGCAGCTTCCAGGGTTTATACGAGCAGTACTTC. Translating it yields CASSFQGLYEQYF. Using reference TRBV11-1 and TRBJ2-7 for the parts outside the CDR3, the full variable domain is EAEVAQSPRYKITEKSQAVAFWCDPISGHATLYWYRQILGQGPELLVQFQDESVVDDSQLPKDRFSAERLKGVDSTLKIQPAELGDSAMYLCASSFQGLYEQYFGPGTRLTVT.

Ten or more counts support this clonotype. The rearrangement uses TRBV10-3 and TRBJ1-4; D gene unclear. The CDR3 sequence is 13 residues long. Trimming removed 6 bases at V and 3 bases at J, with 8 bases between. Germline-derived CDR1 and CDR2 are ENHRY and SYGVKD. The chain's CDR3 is CAISSSPNEKLFF. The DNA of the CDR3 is TGTGCCATCAGCTCCTCTCCTAATGAAAAACTGTTTTTT.